These 25 T cell receptor beta chains were all obtained from the same sample, sequenced in a study of beta chain features in type 1 diabetes. cDNA synthesis used the whole RNA isolate, giving expressed TCRB sequences. Generated by immunoSEQ multiplex PCR, the TCRdb table keeps only in-frame clones and is missing some. Here the sample spans hundreds of thousands of clones, over 25% being singletons. Material: naive CD4+ T cells from blood. These receptors came from a man aged 18 to 29 in good health.

In nucleotides, the CDR3 is TGCGCCAGCAGCCTGGAAGCCCAGGGGGCTTCGAGCTCTGGGGCCAACGTCCTGACTTTC. Residues: CASSLEAQGASSSGANVLTF. The chain has TRBV4-1 and TRBJ2-6; 8 nucleotides match TRBD1. J lost 0 bases, V lost 4 bases, and 14 bases had no gene match. The CDR3 is made up of 20 amino acids. CDR1 MGHRA and CDR2 YSYEKL come from the germline V gene.

The table lists this clone with a few counts. J is TRBJ1-1 and V is TRBV2; D is unresolved. The CDR3 has 10 residues. The V gene lost 4 bases and the J gene lost 7 bases, with 4 bases spanning the gap. The germline V gene has CDR1 SNHLY and CDR2 FYNNEI. The CDR3, as DNA: TGTGCCAGCAGTGGGGTTGAAGCTTTCTTT. Translated: CASSGVEAFF.

The genes are TRBV29-1 and TRBJ1-3, with a possible D match to TRBD1 (5 bases). V lost 4 bases and J lost 1, with 8 bases in between. The germline CDR1 and CDR2 sequences are SQVTM and ANQGSEA. The length of the CDR3 is 13 residues. For the CDR3, the DNA is TGCAGCGTTGTGAAGGGGTCTGGAAACACCATATATTTT. Protein product: CSVVKGSGNTIYF.

The chain is built from TRBV11-2 and TRBJ2-7; TRBD1 matches at 7 bases. This CDR3 has 14 residues. V lost 2 bases, J lost 0 bases, and 1 base stayed unmatched. Germline CDR1 SGHAT, CDR2 FQNNGV. The CDR3 nucleotides read TGTGCCAGCAGCTTACGACAGGGCTCCTACGAGCAGTACTTC. This codes for CASSLRQGSYEQYF. The whole variable domain, filled in from reference TRBV11-2 and TRBJ2-7, reads EAGVAQSPRYKIIEKRQSVAFWCNPISGHATLYWYQQILGQGPKLLIQFQNNGVVDDSQLPKDRFSAERLKGVDSTLKIQPAKLEDSAVYLCASSLRQGSYEQYFGPGTRLTVT.

This clone was seen a handful of times. The chain is built from TRBV30 and TRBJ1-1; D not certain. The CDR3 runs 12 residues. CDR1 is GTSNPN and CDR2 is SVGIG in the germline V gene (reference sequence). V dropped 4 bases and J dropped 7 bases, with 13 bases sitting between them. CDR3 loop: CAWMREFGEAFF. The CDR3 nucleotides read TGTGCCTGGATGCGGGAATTCGGTGAAGCTTTCTTT.

V is TRBV30 and J is TRBJ1-4, with TRBD1 as a possible D gene (5 bases). Between the trimmed V and J ends, which lost 3 bases and 7 bases, there was a span of 15 bases. CDR1 and CDR2 (germline): GTSNPN, SVGIG (reference sequence). The CDR3 covers 14 residues. CDR3 amino acids: CAWSGTQSGEKLFF. CDR3 coding DNA: TGTGCCTGGAGCGGGACGCAATCGGGTGAAAAACTGTTTTTT.

The rearrangement uses TRBV7-9 and TRBJ2-5; 9 bases are a match to TRBD1. The trim removed 5 bases at V and 8 bases at J, leaving 9 bases unmatched. The CDR3 has 14 amino acids. Germline loops: CDR1 SEHNR, CDR2 FQNEAQ (reference sequence). The CDR3 sequence is CASSPSGQGITQYF. The CDR3 nucleotides read TGTGCCAGCAGCCCGTCTGGACAGGGGATAACCCAGTACTTC.

This clone was counted only a few times. The chain combines TRBV5-1 with TRBJ2-3, with D hard to call. Trimming shortened V by 2 bases and J by 0 bases, and 10 bases separated the two germline ends. The CDR3 has 15 residues. Germline lookup yields CDR1 SGHRS and CDR2 YFSETQ. DNA of the CDR3: TGCGCCAGCAGCTTATACGGAACTAGCACAGATACGCAGTATTTT. Translated: CASSLYGTSTDTQYF.

This clone was found a few times. The sample carries other DNA sequences with the same CDR3. V and J are TRBV30 and TRBJ1-5, with D tentatively TRBD1 (5 bases). This CDR3 has 13 residues. V was clipped by 4 bases and J by 0 bases, with 7 bases between them. Looked up from germline, CDR1 is GTSNPN and CDR2 is SVGIG (reference sequence). CDR3 region: CAWTDSSNQPQHF. DNA for the CDR3: TGTGCCTGGACAGACAGTAGCAATCAGCCCCAGCATTTT.

This clone was seen at least ten times. The chain is built from TRBV7-2 and TRBJ2-5; a possible D gene is TRBD2 (6 bases). Germline lookup yields CDR1 SGHTA and CDR2 FQGNSA. Trimming took 8 bases from V and 5 from J, leaving 27 bases between them. The CDR3 sequence is 17 residues long. The CDR3 region has the DNA TGTGCCAGCGGCAAAAAGTCCGGGGACTCCTGGCGGGAGACCCAGTACTTC. This sequence encodes CASGKKSGDSWRETQYF.

CDR3 in amino acids: CACPGTKTYNEQFF. CDR3 coding DNA: TGTGCCTGCCCCGGGACCAAAACCTACAATGAGCAGTTCTTC. The chain joins TRBV30 to TRBJ2-1; TRBD1 or TRBD2 may be the D gene (5 bases each). V dropped 6 bases and J dropped 2 bases, with 14 bases sitting between them. There are 14 residues in the CDR3. CDR1 GTSNPN and CDR2 SVGIG come from the germline V gene (reference sequence).

The rearrangement joins TRBV5-1 to TRBJ2-1; 8 bases align to TRBD1. The CDR3 has 16 amino acids. CDR1 is SGHRS and CDR2 is YFSETQ in the germline V gene. V shed 2 bases, J shed 4 bases, and the junction held 8 bases outside the gene matches. CDR3 DNA: TGCGCCAGCAGCTTACCCGGGACAGGTTCATACAATGAGCAGTTCTTC. As protein: CASSLPGTGSYNEQFF.

The chain joins TRBV28 to TRBJ2-7, with TRBD1 as a possible D gene (6 bases). The CDR3 contains 14 residues. From germline, CDR1 is MDHEN and CDR2 SYDVKM. Trimming removed 2 bases from V and 3 bases from J, with 11 bases in between. The CDR3, as DNA: TGTGCCAGCAGTTTAAGGGACAAACGCTACGAGCAGTACTTC. Amino acid sequence: CASSLRDKRYEQYF.

This sequence joins TRBV11-2 and TRBJ1-1; D ambiguous. V lost 2 bases and J lost 4, with 11 bases in between. Germline V lookup: CDR1 SGHAT, CDR2 FQNNGV. The CDR3 is made up of 14 amino acids. The CDR3 sequence is CASSLLAEGTEAFF. CDR3 sequence (DNA): TGTGCCAGCAGCTTATTGGCGGAGGGCACTGAAGCTTTCTTT.

The rearrangement links TRBV5-6 to TRBJ2-1; D may be TRBD2 (6 bases). The CDR3 totals 16 residues. Germline V lookup: CDR1 SGHDT, CDR2 YYEEEE. The ends were cut back, 6 bases at V and 6 bases at J, with 22 bases in the middle. CDR3 amino acids: CASTTGSLGFFNEQFF. DNA of the CDR3: TGTGCCAGCACCACCGGGAGCCTAGGGTTCTTCAATGAGCAGTTCTTC. Based on the CDR3 plus reference TRBV5-6 and TRBJ2-1, the full variable domain is DAGVTQSPTHLIKTRGQQVTLRCSPKSGHDTVSWYQQALGQGPQFIFQYYEEEERQRGNFPDRFSGHQFPNYSSELNVNALLLGDSALYLCASTTGSLGFFNEQFFGPGTRLTVL.

A few counts support this clone. The J gene is TRBJ2-5, the V gene TRBV18, with D uncertain. The ends were cut back, 3 bases at V and 0 bases at J, with 8 bases in the middle. The CDR3 length is 14 residues. Germline V CDR1 and CDR2: KGHSH, LQKENI. The CDR3, as DNA: TGTGCCAGCTCACCTCCCCACTACCAAGAGACCCAGTACTTC. Its translation is CASSPPHYQETQYF.

The genes are TRBV30 and TRBJ1-2; D remains unclear. V lost 4 bases, J lost 8 bases, and 14 bases lay in between. The CDR3 spans 12 residues. The germline V gene encodes CDR1 GTSNPN and CDR2 SVGIG (reference sequence). CDR3 coding DNA: TGTGCCTGGAAGGCGGCGTTTATGGGCTACACCTTC. The encoded protein is CAWKAAFMGYTF.

This clone was recorded a few times. The CDR3 loop reads CASSHRGSTDTQYF. For the CDR3, the DNA is TGTGCCAGCAGCCATAGGGGTAGCACAGATACGCAGTATTTT. J is TRBJ2-3 and V is TRBV7-2; D possibly corresponds to TRBD1 (5 bases). CDR1 is SGHTA, CDR2 FQGNSA, per germline. There are 14 residues in the CDR3. Trimming left V 5 bases short and J 0 bases short, with 9 bases between.

V and J are TRBV29-1 and TRBJ1-3; unclear D gene. Trimming removed 6 bases at V and 4 bases at J, with 13 bases between. CDR1 is SQVTM, CDR2 ANQGSEA, per germline. The CDR3 is 13 amino acids. CDR3 region: CSVDGDSGNTIYF. CDR3 coding DNA: TGCAGCGTCGACGGGGATTCGGGAAACACCATATATTTT.

A word on this clone: Other DNA sequences in the sample encode the same CDR3. This chain connects TRBV2 to TRBJ2-5, with 8 bases identical to TRBD1. The length of the CDR3 is 13 residues. Trimming removed 6 bases from V and 2 bases from J; junction bases left unmatched: 2. CDR1 is SNHLY and CDR2 is FYNNEI in the germline V gene. CDR3 in amino acids: CASSGQGQETQYF. The CDR3 nucleotides are TGTGCCAGCAGCGGACAGGGACAAGAGACCCAGTACTTC.

There are a few counts of this clone. Other DNA variants within this sample encode the same CDR3. This chain uses TRBV29-1 with TRBJ1-5; TRBD1 might be the D (5 bases). Germline CDR1 is SQVTM and CDR2 is ANQGSEA. The CDR3 runs 13 residues. The germline V and J ends were trimmed by 4 bases and 2 bases, with 9 bases remaining between them. The CDR3 here is CSVGQGGNQPQHF. CDR3 DNA: TGCAGCGTTGGGCAGGGCGGCAATCAGCCCCAGCATTTT.

The gene calls are TRBV20-1 and TRBJ1-2, with D perhaps matching TRBD1 (5 bases). CDR3 length: 10 amino acids. V was pared by 2 bases and J by 11 bases, with 9 bases between. The V gene's germline CDR1 is DFQATT and CDR2 SNEGSKA (reference sequence). The CDR3 region is CSARQGPYTF. The CDR3 DNA reads TGCAGTGCTAGACAGGGACCTTACACCTTC.

This chain connects TRBV19 to TRBJ1-2; D possibly corresponds to TRBD1 (5 bases). The ends were cut back, 7 bases at V and 2 bases at J, with 17 bases in the middle. Germline loops: CDR1 LNHDA, CDR2 SQIVND (reference sequence). The CDR3 runs to 15 residues. DNA of the CDR3: TGTGCCAGTACCCATTACCGGGGCCTGAACTATGGCTACACCTTC. This translates into CASTHYRGLNYGYTF. The full variable domain, rest sourced from reference TRBV19 and TRBJ1-2, is DGGITQSPKYLFRKEGQNVTLSCEQNLNHDAMYWYRQDPGQGLRLIYYSQIVNDFQKGDIAEGYSVSREKKESFPLTVTSAQKNPTAFYLCASTHYRGLNYGYTFGSGTRLTVV.

The rearrangement uses TRBV28 and TRBJ1-2; maybe TRBD1 (5 bases). CDR1 is MDHEN, CDR2 SYDVKM, per germline. This CDR3 comprises 14 residues. Trimming took 2 bases from V and 8 from J, leaving 15 bases between them. The CDR3 reads CASSLILSQGGYTF. Here the CDR3 DNA reads TGTGCCAGCAGTTTAATCTTATCCCAGGGCGGCTACACCTTC.

The chain links TRBV9 to TRBJ2-7, with a possible D match to TRBD2 (7 bases). The CDR3 has 15 amino acids. Germline CDR1 and CDR2: SGDLS and YYNGEE. V lost 2 bases to trimming and J lost 1 base, with 13 bases between them. CDR3 residues: CASSVSGTFSYEQYF. CDR3 DNA sequence: TGTGCCAGCAGCGTGAGCGGGACATTTTCCTACGAGCAGTACTTC. The full variable domain, its missing parts supplied by reference TRBV9 and TRBJ2-7, is DSGVTQTPKHLITATGQRVTLRCSPRSGDLSVYWYQQSLDQGLQFLIQYYNGEERAKGNILERFSAQQFPDLHSELNLSSLELGDSALYFCASSVSGTFSYEQYFGPGTRLTVT.